This TCR beta chain was retrieved from a study of blood T cells in healthy people across ages. Per-sample yields of isolated PBMCs were at least 6 million. Using a J-beta primer mix together with a sample-barcoded 5' primer, a second PCR was run for roughly 7 to 12 cycles. MiXCR, run by TCRdb on the 5' RACE reads, gives a single entry per CDR3 protein. This table holds about 640,000 distinct CDR3 sequences, around three fifths found once. The germline V gene has CDR1 SQVTM and CDR2 ANQGSEA. The CDR3 is made up of 13 amino acids. The V end was cut by 5 bases, the J end by 3 bases, with 13 bases between.

The specimen sequenced was blood. This TCR came from a man aged 55 to 70 in good health. This chain links TRBV29-1 with TRBJ1-2, with D tentatively TRBD1 (5 bases). In nucleotides, the CDR3 is TGCAGCGTTAGTCGTTCGGGGGACTATGGCTACACCTTC. It translates to CSVSRSGDYGYTF.